This TCR beta chain is drawn from a study of T-cell memory formation after mild COVID-19. Across the study: TCR clusters mostly belonged to single donors. Study-level findings and limits: Among contracting clones, CD4+ were mainly CM/EM and CD8+ enriched in EMRA. Contracting clones from day 15 to 85 had balanced CD4/CD8; later expanders favoured CD4+. Confirmation was lacking for SARS-CoV-2 specificity of second-wave clones that peaked on day 37.

Of note for this clonotype: As yet, its antigen is unknown.

CDR3 length: 16 amino acids. Unmatched junction bases numbered 3, after V lost 3 bases and J lost 4 bases. Looked up from germline, CDR1 is KGHDR and CDR2 is SFDVKD. A single record per CDR3 protein comes from TCRdb applying MiXCR to the 5' RACE reads. The sample has 250,000 to 350,000 distinct CDR3 sequences, roughly a fifth seen once. The chain recombines TRBV24-1 with TRBJ2-1; 12 bases map to TRBD2. The receptor comes from a man between 18 and 35 years old who had mild COVID-19 (a few samples of this study predate the infection). Cell type and time point are not known. Specimen: PBMCs or a T cell subset sorted from them (not recorded which). The CDR3 DNA follows: TGTGCCACCAGTGATGCTAGCGGGGGGGTGTACAATGAGCAGTTCTTC. Its protein is CATSDASGGVYNEQFF.